Shown below are 6 T cell receptor beta chains from a single sample sequenced in a study of cytomegalovirus exposure and HLA in healthy donors. TCRdb's copy holds only in-frame clones and misses some; the assay was immunoSEQ multiplex PCR. The table shows some 200,000 clones, with approximately 90% occurring only once. The sequenced sample consisted of PBMCs. The origin of the receptors is a woman in her late teens or twenties in good health and CMV-seronegative.

The chain recombines TRBV28 with TRBJ2-5; TRBD2 agrees at 11 bases. With V trimmed by 5 bases and J by 4 bases, 12 bases remained unmatched. The CDR3 totals 17 residues. From germline, CDR1 is MDHEN and CDR2 SYDVKM. The CDR3 bases are TGTGCCAGCAGTATAACCCGCACTAGCGGGAGACGAGAGACCCAGTACTTC. This codes for CASSITRTSGRRETQYF.

This sequence joins TRBV2 and TRBJ1-5; the match to TRBD1 covers 7 bases. Unmatched junction bases numbered 5, after V lost 6 bases and J lost 3 bases. The CDR3 sequence is 14 residues long. Germline V gene data show CDR1 as SNHLY and CDR2 as FYNNEI. The CDR3 DNA reads as TGTGCCAGCAGGGGGGGACAGCACAATCAGCCCCAGCATTTT. It encodes CASRGGQHNQPQHF.

The CDR3 DNA follows: TGTGCCTGGAGGGGGGGGCCTCCCTACGAGCAGTACTTC. It codes for CAWRGGPPYEQYF. The chain combines TRBV30 with TRBJ2-7; D possibly corresponds to TRBD2 (7 bases). Germline V gives CDR1 GTSNPN, CDR2 SVGIG (reference sequence). The V gene lost 3 bases and the J gene lost 2 bases, with 11 bases spanning the gap. CDR3 length: 13 residues.

This clone showed up just once. The CDR3 is CASSESVERAQHF. DNA for the CDR3: TGCGCCAGCAGTGAGTCGGTGGAACGGGCCCAGCATTTT. J is TRBJ1-5 and V is TRBV10-1; D is uncertain. Trimming stripped 0 bases from V and 11 bases from J, with 11 bases between. Per the germline V gene, CDR1 is WNHNN and CDR2 is SYGVQD (reference sequence). There are 13 residues in the CDR3.

The CDR3 nucleotides are TGTGCCAGCAGGGCAACAGGGAGAAATCAGCCCCAGCATTTT. Translation: CASRATGRNQPQHF. V and J are TRBV6-1 and TRBJ1-5; D perhaps matches TRBD1 (6 bases). The length of the CDR3 is 14 residues. V was shortened by 6 bases and J by 4 bases, with 13 bases between the two germline ends. The germline V gene encodes CDR1 MNHNS and CDR2 SASEGT.

The J gene is TRBJ2-1, the V gene TRBV28; 12 bases align to TRBD2. The CDR3 runs 15 residues. Trimming at V came to 5 bases and at J to 7 bases, leaving 6 bases not matched to a gene. Germline V gives CDR1 MDHEN, CDR2 SYDVKM. Written as DNA, the CDR3 is TGTGCCAGCAGTCCGACTAGCGGGAGAGAGAATGAGCAGTTCTTC. This sequence encodes CASSPTSGRENEQFF. Supplemented by reference TRBV28 and TRBJ2-1, the full variable domain reads DVKVTQSSRYLVKRTGEKVFLECVQDMDHENMFWYRQDPGLGLRLIYFSYDVKMKEKGDIPEGYSVSREKKERFSLILESASTNQTSMYLCASSPTSGRENEQFFGPGTRLTVL.